A single sample gave rise to the 19 T cell receptor beta chains below, sequenced in a study of blood T cell repertoires in COVID-19. The data were produced by immunoSEQ multiplex PCR, yet TCRdb's version contains in-frame clones alone and is incomplete. In the table there are roughly 110,000 clones, about 89% of which are singletons. The sequenced sample consisted of peripheral blood. The receptor source for this set is a man in his forties with active or convalescent COVID-19.

The chain links TRBV5-1 to TRBJ1-1; TRBD1 agrees at 7 bases. CDR1 and CDR2 (germline): SGHRS, YFSETQ. Unmatched junction bases numbered 7, after V lost 7 bases and J lost 1 base. The CDR3 has 14 amino acids. The CDR3 region has the DNA TGCGCCAGCGCTACAGGGGCTCAGAACACTGAAGCTTTCTTT. It translates to CASATGAQNTEAFF.

The V call is TRBV27, the J call TRBJ1-5; a weak D match, TRBD1 (5 bases). This CDR3 has 14 residues. V gave up 5 bases and J gave up 6 bases, with 14 bases separating them. Germline V gene sequence: CDR1 MNHEY, CDR2 SMNVEV (reference sequence). The CDR3 DNA is TGTGCCAGCAGTATCGACAGTGGGTTTCAGCCCCAGCATTTT. It codes for CASSIDSGFQPQHF.

The chain is built from TRBV7-2 and TRBJ2-6, with 8 bases fitting TRBD1. V dropped 0 bases and J dropped 2; count of bases not matched to a gene: 3. There are 17 residues in the CDR3. The germline gives CDR1 SGHTA, CDR2 FQGNSA. CDR3 nucleotides: TGTGCCAGCAGCTTAGCCCAGGGGGCGGCTGGGGCCAACGTCCTGACTTTC. This encodes CASSLAQGAAGANVLTF.

This clone was seen only once. CDR3 in amino acids: CASSLGLAGPGELFF. The CDR3 nucleotides read TGCGCCAGCAGCTTGGGACTAGCGGGACCCGGGGAGCTGTTTTTT. The rearrangement joins TRBV5-1 to TRBJ2-2; 11 bases map to TRBD2. The J segment lost 6 bases and the V segment lost 0 bases, leaving 1 base of the junction unmatched. The CDR3 totals 15 residues. Germline V CDR1 and CDR2: SGHRS, YFSETQ.

The J gene is TRBJ1-5, the V gene TRBV5-8; perhaps TRBD1 as D (5 bases). This CDR3 spans 15 amino acids. Trimming shortened V by 1 base and J by 4 bases, and 12 bases separated the two germline ends. The germline CDR1 and CDR2 sequences are SGHTS and YDEGEE. The CDR3 bases are TGTGCCAGCAGCTTGTACCGACAGATTAATCAGCCCCAGCATTTT. Its translation is CASSLYRQINQPQHF.

This clone was counted between two and nine times. The J gene is TRBJ2-2, the V gene TRBV5-1; 8 nucleotides align to TRBD2. The length of the CDR3 is 15 residues. The V gene's germline CDR1 is SGHRS and CDR2 YFSETQ. After removal of 4 bases from V and 2 bases from J, the junction contained 4 bases not matched to a gene. The CDR3 sequence is CASSQSGSNTGELFF. CDR3 in DNA: TGCGCCAGCAGCCAGAGCGGGAGTAACACCGGGGAGCTGTTTTTT. Together with reference TRBV5-1 and TRBJ2-2, the CDR3 gives the full variable domain: KAGVTQTPRYLIKTRGQQVTLSCSPISGHRSVSWYQQTPGQGLQFLFEYFSETQRNKGNFPGRFSGRQFSNSRSEMNVSTLELGDSALYLCASSQSGSNTGELFFGEGSRLTVL.

This clone was seen just once. V and J are TRBV7-2 and TRBJ2-7, with 10 bases matching TRBD2. J gave up 2 bases and V 5 bases, and 6 bases lay outside the gene matches. Germline V lookup: CDR1 SGHTA, CDR2 FQGNSA. This CDR3 comprises 15 residues. The CDR3 coding sequence is TGTGCCAGCAGCCCGAGACTAGCGGGCACCTACGAGCAGTACTTC. Amino acids: CASSPRLAGTYEQYF.

J is TRBJ2-2 and V is TRBV12-3 or TRBV12-4; D unresolved. The CDR3 runs 13 residues. V was shortened by 5 bases and J by 4 bases, with 8 bases between the two germline ends. The CDR3 here is CASSRSGTGELFF. In DNA, the CDR3 is TGTGCCAGCAGTCGATCAGGCACCGGGGAGCTGTTTTTT.

The rearrangement uses TRBV18 and TRBJ1-5, with 10 positions matching TRBD1. J was trimmed by 5 bases and V by 4 bases; bases with no gene match: 8. From germline, CDR1 is KGHSH and CDR2 LQKENI. There are 16 residues in the CDR3. The CDR3 bases are TGTGCCAGCTCACTCCTGGGACAGGGGCGGGATCAGCCCCAGCATTTT. It specifies CASSLLGQGRDQPQHF.

J is TRBJ2-7 and V is TRBV27; 7 nucleotides match TRBD1. Germline V gene sequence: CDR1 MNHEY, CDR2 SMNVEV (reference sequence). V was pared by 6 bases and J by 0 bases, with 5 bases of the junction left unmatched. The CDR3 is made up of 14 amino acids. DNA of the CDR3: TGTGCCAGCAGCCCTGACAGGGTCTCCTACGAGCAGTACTTC. Protein product: CASSPDRVSYEQYF.

This clone turned up a few times. V usage is TRBV6-2 or TRBV6-3 and J usage is TRBJ1-5; no definite D call. Germline V gene data show CDR1 as MNHEY and CDR2 as SVGEGT. There are 14 residues in the CDR3. V was trimmed by 6 bases and J by 7 bases, leaving 16 bases between them. The CDR3 DNA is TGTGCCAGCAGCCCCCTAGGAGGTGGACAGCCCCAGCATTTT. This translates into CASSPLGGGQPQHF.

This chain joins TRBV5-1 and TRBJ2-2, with 11 bases identical to TRBD1. Per germline, CDR1 SGHRS and CDR2 YFSETQ. J gave up 5 bases and V 6 bases, and 6 bases lay outside the gene matches. The CDR3 sequence is 15 residues long. The CDR3 reads CASNPDRGRTGELFF. The CDR3 nucleotides read TGCGCCAGCAACCCGGACAGGGGGCGGACCGGGGAGCTGTTTTTT.

A word on this clone: The conserved phenylalanine or tryptophan is not found at the CDR3 terminus, so this likely reflects a read error. Because the CDR3's place on the DNA is in doubt, the DNA is left out and the CDR3 is given as listed by TCRdb. The V gene is TRBV7-2, the J gene TRBJ2-7; the D segment call TRBD2 is taken from the table without a DNA check. Germline V gene sequence: CDR1 SGHTA, CDR2 FQGNSA. The CDR3 length is 11 residues, termini included. CDR3: CASSLALGNLR.

This chain connects TRBV6-5 to TRBJ1-2, with D possibly being TRBD1 (5 bases). From germline, CDR1 is MNHEY and CDR2 SVGAGI. The CDR3 sequence is 12 residues long. Trimming left V 6 bases short and J 8 bases short, with 13 bases between. DNA of the CDR3: TGTGCCAGCAGCCAGGGCATCAAGGGCTACACCTTC. This sequence encodes CASSQGIKGYTF.

The rearrangement links TRBV30 to TRBJ2-3; 8 bases align to TRBD1. CDR1 and CDR2 from the germline V gene are GTSNPN and SVGIG (reference sequence). This CDR3 spans 15 amino acids. Trimming cost V 1 base and J 3 bases; bases outside gene matches: 6. DNA of the CDR3: TGTGCCTGGAGTGAGGACAGGGCGGGAACAGATACGCAGTATTTT. This translates into CAWSEDRAGTDTQYF.

The chain has TRBV29-1 and TRBJ2-2; weak D call: TRBD1 (6 bases). The germline V gene has CDR1 SQVTM and CDR2 ANQGSEA. The V and J ends lost 4 bases and 0 bases respectively, with 15 bases between them. This CDR3 region has 16 residues. CDR3 region: CSVGRGGTPNTGELFF. DNA of the CDR3: TGCAGCGTTGGCCGTGGGGGCACCCCGAACACCGGGGAGCTGTTTTTT.

The gene calls are TRBV9 and TRBJ2-1; 10 bases fit TRBD2. Germline trimming cut 4 bases from V and 8 bases from J; bases unmatched to any gene: 12. The CDR3 length is 16 residues. Germline CDR1 and CDR2: SGDLS and YYNGEE. The CDR3 protein is CASSHQLAGRIHEQFF. CDR3 nucleotides: TGTGCCAGCAGCCACCAACTAGCGGGACGCATCCATGAGCAGTTCTTC.

The rearrangement joins TRBV6-5 to TRBJ2-7; D remains unclear. V was shortened by 2 bases and J by 5 bases, with 4 bases between the two germline ends. The V gene's germline CDR1 is MNHEY and CDR2 SVGAGI. The CDR3 is 11 amino acids. The CDR3 here is CASSYGDEQYF. CDR3 in DNA: TGTGCCAGCAGTTACGGAGACGAGCAGTACTTC.

The chain joins TRBV4-1 to TRBJ1-1; a weak D match, TRBD1 (5 bases). CDR1 is MGHRA and CDR2 is YSYEKL in the germline V gene. Trimming pared 0 bases from V and 5 bases from J, leaving 10 bases between. The CDR3 is made up of 14 amino acids. The CDR3 sequence is CASSQEEGRTEAFF. CDR3 nucleotides: TGCGCCAGCAGCCAAGAAGAGGGGAGGACTGAAGCTTTCTTT.